The next 28 T cell receptor delta chains were all read from a single sample in a study of gamma-delta chains in newborns, infants, children. TCRdb re-called the reads via CATT. Here the sample spans about 11,000 delta-chain clones, around 9% being singletons. The material sequenced was blood. These TCRs come from a child who was a newborn, infant or young child, either healthy, febrile or measles-vaccinated (not recorded which).

The rearrangement joins TRDV2 to TRDJ1; D ambiguous. CDR1 and CDR2 from the germline V gene are GEAIGNYY and EKD. This CDR3 is 16 amino acids long. Deletions cut 0 bases from V and 1 base from J, with 14 bases between. CDR3 protein: CACDTVGSPPTDKLIF. CDR3 coding DNA: TGTGCCTGTGACACCGTAGGGTCCCCCCCCACCGATAAACTCATCTTT.

J is TRDJ3 and V is TRDV2, with 9 nucleotides matching TRDD3. This CDR3 comprises 21 residues. CDR1 and CDR2 from the germline V gene are GEAIGNYY and EKD. V shed 0 bases and J 0 bases; nucleotides not matched to a gene: 11. This CDR3 reads CACDTVKGDTPSSWDTRQMFF. The CDR3 region has the DNA TGTGCCTGTGACACCGTGAAGGGGGATACACCCAGCTCCTGGGACACCCGACAGATGTTTTTC.

This clone was counted only a few times. This chain connects TRDV2 to TRDJ1; D is uncertain. Trimming cost V 1 base and J 4 bases, with 18 bases left between them. Germline CDR1 GEAIGNYY, CDR2 EKD. This CDR3 is 16 amino acids long. The CDR3 spells CACDTVGPWSGDKLIF. CDR3 in DNA: TGTGCCTGTGACACAGTGGGACCCTGGAGTGGCGATAAACTCATCTTT.

Only a few counts were recorded for this clone. J is TRDJ1 and V is TRDV1; maybe TRDD3 (6 bases). Germline values: CDR1 TSWWSYY, CDR2 QGS. With 0 bases removed from V and 2 bases from J, the gap between germline ends came to 19 bases. The CDR3 sequence is 18 residues long. Written as DNA, the CDR3 is TGTGCTCTTGGGGAACTTGCCTTCAATGGGGGTAAGACCGATAAACTCATCTTT. It is translated as CALGELAFNGGKTDKLIF.

For the J gene the call is TRDJ1; the V gene lacks a call; the D segment call TRDD3 is taken from the table without a DNA check. CDR3 size: 23 residues. CDR3 residues: CACDTITTGGYSKYARYTDKLIF. CDR3 nucleotide sequence: TGTGCCTGTGACACCATTACTACTGGGGGATATAGTAAGTATGCGCGGTACACCGATAAACTCATCTTT.

The chain links TRDV1 to TRDJ2; 8 bases match TRDD3. TCRdb records no J gene; here it was assigned by comparing the DNA to germline. V gave up 3 bases and J gave up 0 bases; unmatched junction bases: 24. The germline V gene has CDR1 TSWWSYY and CDR2 QGS. The CDR3 covers 23 residues. The CDR3 DNA follows: TGTGCTCTTGGGGACGGCCTCCCGGGCTGGGGGAGCCCCTGCCCTCCTTTGACAGCACAACTCTTCTTT. This sequence encodes CALGDGLPGWGSPCPPLTAQLFF.

This clone was counted a few times. The chain employs TRDV2 and TRDJ1; no clear D gene. In germline, CDR1 is GEAIGNYY, CDR2 EKD. With 0 bases removed from V and 0 bases from J, the gap between germline ends came to 19 bases. CDR3 length: 18 amino acids. This chain's CDR3 is CACDTVGTRNLYTDKLIF. The CDR3 nucleotides read TGTGCCTGTGACACCGTGGGTACCCGGAACCTGTACACCGATAAACTCATCTTT.

As regards this clone: This CDR3 is also generated by other DNA sequences in the sample. The rearrangement joins TRDV2 to TRDJ1; 12 bases are shared with TRDD3. V was clipped by 0 bases and J by 2 bases; unmatched bases: 3. This CDR3 has 16 amino acids. Looked up from germline, CDR1 is GEAIGNYY and CDR2 is EKD. CDR3 nucleotide sequence: TGTGCCTGTGACACCCTGGGGGATACGGTGACCGATAAACTCATCTTT. Amino acid sequence: CACDTLGDTVTDKLIF.

The genes are TRDV2 and TRDJ2; D is ambiguous. This CDR3 is built from 17 residues. The germline gives CDR1 GEAIGNYY, CDR2 EKD. V lost 0 bases, J lost 0 bases, and 13 bases lay in between. CDR3 residues: CACDTVGGVSLTAQLFF. In nucleotides, the CDR3 is TGTGCCTGTGACACCGTGGGAGGTGTATCTTTGACAGCACAACTCTTCTTT.

In its sample, this clone was seen a few times. J is TRDJ1 and V is TRDV2, with TRDD3 matching 7 bases. Trimming removed 3 bases from V and 0 bases from J; junction bases left unmatched: 9. CDR1 is GEAIGNYY, CDR2 EKD, per germline. This CDR3 contains 16 residues. The CDR3 DNA sequence: TGTGCCTGTGACGAGGTGGGGGACTTATACACCGATAAACTCATCTTT. Amino acid sequence: CACDEVGDLYTDKLIF.

V is TRDV2 and J is TRDJ1, with TRDD3 matching over 10 bases. V lost 3 bases to trimming and J lost 5 bases; unmatched junction nucleotides: 8. The CDR3 is made up of 15 amino acids. The germline gives CDR1 GEAIGNYY, CDR2 EKD. CDR3 DNA sequence: TGTGCCTGTGACCTACTGGGGGATGGTGGGGATAAACTCATCTTT. This gives the protein CACDLLGDGGDKLIF.

This clone was seen a handful of times. This sequence joins TRDV2 and TRDJ3; 7 nucleotides match TRDD3. After removal of 1 base from V and 0 bases from J, the junction contained 5 bases not matched to a gene. Germline assignment: CDR1 GEAIGNYY and CDR2 EKD. The CDR3 contains 18 residues. For the CDR3, the DNA is TGTGCCTGTGACACTTCCTGGGGGGTCTCCTGGGACACCCGACAGATGTTTTTC. Protein product: CACDTSWGVSWDTRQMFF.

This chain links TRDV2 with TRDJ1, with unresolved D. The CDR3 has 14 residues. The germline gives CDR1 GEAIGNYY, CDR2 EKD. V shed 3 bases and J shed 0 bases, with 10 bases lying between them. In DNA form, the CDR3 reads TGTGCCTGTGACGTTTTGGCCGACACCGATAAACTCATCTTT. Translation: CACDVLADTDKLIF.

This clone was observed a handful of times. This chain uses TRDV2 with TRDJ1, with 12 bases lining up with TRDD3. Germline V CDR1 and CDR2: GEAIGNYY, EKD. Trimming took 3 bases from V and 3 from J; bases not matched to a gene: 7. The CDR3 loop spans 16 amino acids. Written as DNA, the CDR3 is TGTGCCTGTGACGCCTTGACTGGGGGATACTCCGATAAACTCATCTTT. The encoded protein is CACDALTGGYSDKLIF.

V and J are TRDV2 and TRDJ3; 7 bases fit TRDD3. V lost 1 base to trimming and J lost 0 bases; unmatched junction nucleotides: 8. This CDR3 has 19 residues. Germline V CDR1 and CDR2: GEAIGNYY, EKD. CDR3 in DNA: TGTGCCTGTGACACTCTGGGGGCTTCAAGCTCCTGGGACACCCGACAGATGTTTTTC. This sequence encodes CACDTLGASSSWDTRQMFF.

This clone was counted only a few times. The rearrangement uses TRDV2 and TRDJ1; 9 bases line up with TRDD3. The CDR3 covers 18 residues. V dropped 3 bases and J dropped 0; count of bases not matched to a gene: 13. Germline loops: CDR1 GEAIGNYY, CDR2 EKD. The CDR3 protein is CACDPLSGDTLHTDKLIF. The CDR3 DNA follows: TGTGCCTGTGACCCCCTTTCTGGGGATACGCTCCACACCGATAAACTCATCTTT.

The chain couples TRDV1 to TRDJ1; D is perhaps TRDD2 (5 bases). Trimming shortened V by 0 bases and J by 2 bases, and 10 bases separated the two germline ends. From germline, CDR1 is TSWWSYY and CDR2 QGS. This CDR3 spans 15 amino acids. The CDR3 protein is CALGELGFLTDKLIF. The CDR3 nucleotides are TGTGCTCTTGGGGAACTCGGATTCCTTACCGATAAACTCATCTTT.

This clone was seen only a few times. The chain recombines TRDV2 with TRDJ1; 8 bases align to TRDD3. The germline gives CDR1 GEAIGNYY, CDR2 EKD. The CDR3 consists of 16 residues. V was pared by 0 bases and J by 3 bases, with 8 bases of the junction left unmatched. The CDR3 DNA is TGTGCCTGTGACACCCTGGGGGACCCCTCGGCCGATAAACTCATCTTT. This encodes CACDTLGDPSADKLIF.

V usage is TRDV2 and J usage is TRDJ1; 9 bases map to TRDD3. TCRdb gives no J gene; it was assigned here by matching the DNA to germline. CDR3 size: 21 residues. Germline V gene data show CDR1 as GEAIGNYY and CDR2 as EKD. Trimming at V came to 3 bases and at J to 0 bases, leaving 22 bases not matched to a gene. The CDR3 sequence: CACDALHVPGGLRGYTDKLIF. The CDR3 coding sequence is TGTGCCTGTGACGCATTACACGTACCTGGGGGATTAAGGGGCTACACCGATAAACTCATCTTT.

The V call is TRDV2, the J call TRDJ1; D may be TRDD3 (5 bases). Germline values: CDR1 GEAIGNYY, CDR2 EKD. Trimming left V 3 bases short and J 1 base short, with 20 bases between. The CDR3 is 17 amino acids. The CDR3 is CACDPWVPGFGTDKLIF. In DNA, the CDR3 is TGTGCCTGTGACCCCTGGGTCCCTGGGTTTGGCACCGATAAACTCATCTTT.

In this sample, this clone turned up a few times. The genes are TRDV2 and TRDJ1, with 12 bases lining up with TRDD3. CDR3 length: 15 amino acids. CDR1 is GEAIGNYY, CDR2 EKD, per germline. After removal of 2 bases from V and 4 bases from J, the junction contained 4 bases not matched to a gene. This CDR3 is CACDKLGDTGDKLIF. CDR3 coding DNA: TGTGCCTGTGACAAACTGGGGGATACCGGCGATAAACTCATCTTT.

This clone was seen a handful of times. The J gene is TRDJ3, the V gene TRDV2, with 11 nucleotides matching TRDD3. CDR3 length: 23 residues. Looked up from germline, CDR1 is GEAIGNYY and CDR2 is EKD. J lost 0 bases, V lost 0 bases, and 15 bases had no gene match. The CDR3 sequence is CACDTGDSWGILESSWDTRQMFF. In DNA, the CDR3 is TGTGCCTGTGACACCGGTGATTCCTGGGGGATACTGGAGAGCTCCTGGGACACCCGACAGATGTTTTTC.

This chain joins TRDV2 and TRDJ1; D may be TRDD2 or TRDD3 (6 bases each). V was shortened by 3 bases and J by 0 bases, with 19 bases between the two germline ends. The CDR3 contains 17 residues. Germline CDR1 is GEAIGNYY and CDR2 is EKD. The CDR3 loop is CACDPVGVLPYTDKLIF. In DNA form, the CDR3 reads TGTGCCTGTGACCCCGTGGGGGTCCTACCGTACACCGATAAACTCATCTTT.

A note on this clone: The limits of the CDR3 on the DNA are not certain, so only TCRdb's listed CDR3 is given. No V gene was called, and the J gene is TRDJ1; whether TRDD3, the table's D call, matches the DNA was not checked. The CDR3 contains 18 residues when both ends are counted. CDR3 region: CACDTVGMGSFRADKLIF.

This clone was seen more than once but under ten times. CDR3 protein: CACDTVELGDTRGKLIF. CDR3 nucleotide sequence: TGTGCCTGTGACACCGTCGAACTGGGGGATACGAGGGGTAAACTCATCTTT. The chain carries TRDV2 and TRDJ1; 13 bases agree with TRDD3. This CDR3 spans 17 amino acids. Germline V CDR1 and CDR2: GEAIGNYY, EKD. V shed 0 bases, J shed 7 bases, and the junction held 10 bases outside the gene matches.

This clone qualifies as medium-sized. The chain combines TRDV2 with TRDJ3; D is perhaps TRDD3 (5 bases). This CDR3 spans 19 amino acids. V was cut by 2 bases and J by 5 bases, with 21 bases left in between. The germline gives CDR1 GEAIGNYY, CDR2 EKD. CDR3: CACDMSFGITERDTRQMFF. As DNA, the CDR3 is TGTGCCTGTGACATGTCATTTGGGATCACGGAAAGGGACACCCGACAGATGTTTTTC.

This clone was counted only a few times. The sample has other DNA sequences that encode this CDR3 too. The chain links TRDV2 to TRDJ1; 9 bases match TRDD3. Germline values: CDR1 GEAIGNYY, CDR2 EKD. V trimming: 0 bases; J trimming: 0 bases; junction bases outside the gene matches: 7. The CDR3 runs to 17 residues. In DNA form, the CDR3 reads TGTGCCTGTGACACCCTGGGGGATCCTTCATACACCGATAAACTCATCTTT. Translation gives CACDTLGDPSYTDKLIF.

This clone was found a few times. Other DNA sequences in the sample encode the same CDR3. This chain links TRDV2 with TRDJ3; 8 positions agree with TRDD3. After removal of 1 base from V and 0 bases from J, the junction contained 4 bases not matched to a gene. The CDR3 runs 18 residues. The germline V gene encodes CDR1 GEAIGNYY and CDR2 EKD. The CDR3 sequence is CACDTGGWSSWDTRQMFF. CDR3 sequence (DNA): TGTGCCTGTGACACTGGGGGATGGAGCTCCTGGGACACCCGACAGATGTTTTTC.